This T cell receptor (beta chain) was captured by sequencing in a study of untreated major depressive disorder. The CDR3 runs to 13 residues. Germline CDR1 KGHSH, CDR2 LQKENI. V was shortened by 2 bases and J by 6 bases, with 10 bases between the two germline ends. Each depressed patient was pairwise matched to a non-depressed control for sex, age, current smoking status and body mass index. Roughly 32 ml of blood was drawn into EDTA tubes. The data were produced by immunoSEQ multiplex PCR, yet TCRdb's version contains in-frame clones alone and is incomplete. The data hold 15,000 to 20,000 clones, with 70% to 90% observed a single time.

The origin of this receptor is a woman between 25 and 40 years old in good health. The V and J genes are TRBV18 and TRBJ1-1; TRBD1 might be the D (5 bases). Material: CD4+ T cells from PBMCs. As DNA, the CDR3 is TGTGCCAGCTCACCAAGGGGCACCTCTGAAGCTTTCTTT. Translated: CASSPRGTSEAFF.